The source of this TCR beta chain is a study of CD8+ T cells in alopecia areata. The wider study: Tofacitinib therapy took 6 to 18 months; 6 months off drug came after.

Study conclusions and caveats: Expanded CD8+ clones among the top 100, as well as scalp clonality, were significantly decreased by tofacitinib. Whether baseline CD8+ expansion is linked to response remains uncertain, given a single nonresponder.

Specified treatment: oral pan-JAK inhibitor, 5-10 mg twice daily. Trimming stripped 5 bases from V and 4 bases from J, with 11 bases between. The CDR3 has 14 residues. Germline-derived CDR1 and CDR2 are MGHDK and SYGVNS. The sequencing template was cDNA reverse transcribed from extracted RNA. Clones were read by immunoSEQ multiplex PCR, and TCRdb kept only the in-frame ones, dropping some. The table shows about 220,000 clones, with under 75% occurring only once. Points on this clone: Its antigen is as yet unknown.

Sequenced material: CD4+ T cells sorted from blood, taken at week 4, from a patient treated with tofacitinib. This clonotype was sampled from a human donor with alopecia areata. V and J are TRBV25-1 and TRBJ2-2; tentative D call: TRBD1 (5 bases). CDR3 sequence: CASSSGLSTGELFF. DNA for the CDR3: TGTGCCAGCAGTTCAGGGCTAAGCACCGGGGAGCTGTTTTTT. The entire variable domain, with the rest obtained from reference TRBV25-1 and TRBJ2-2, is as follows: EADIYQTPRYLVIGTGKKITLECSQTMGHDKMYWYQQDPGMELHLIHYSYGVNSTEKGDLSSESTVSRIRTEHFPLTLESARPSHTSQYLCASSSGLSTGELFFGEGSRLTVL.